This TCR beta chain was sequenced for a study of T cell responses to AZD1222 COVID-19 vaccine. The study's findings and limits: Mostly white British, mostly female donors; authors suggested clonal diversity may be underestimated. A rise in Spike-specific TCR breadth and depth followed two AZD1222 doses. Among those given AZD1222, only five to seven were seropositive at baseline. Regions left unmutated in variants are reportedly the target of nearly half of spike-specific TCRs.

Only in-frame clones appear in the TCRdb table, and some are missing; sequencing was by immunoSEQ multiplex PCR. The table shows around 60,000 clones, with around 90% occurring only once. This CDR3 is built from 15 residues. CDR1 is LGHDT, CDR2 YNNKEL, per germline (reference sequence). Between the trimmed V and J ends, which lost 3 bases and 4 bases, there was a span of 15 bases. Comment on this clone: What it binds is not known.

This chain connects TRBV3-1 (or the pseudogene TRBV3-2) to TRBJ1-1; no firm D call. The TCR was taken from an adult who received the MenACWY meningococcal vaccine as a control. Sequenced here: peripheral blood, sampled 28 days after the second dose of the MenACWY control vaccine. The DNA of the CDR3 is TGTGCCAGCAGCCACGGGGTCGCGAGGAGCACTGAAGCTTTCTTT. Its translation: CASSHGVARSTEAFF.